One T cell receptor (beta chain) is described in this entry. Per the germline V gene, CDR1 is MNHNS and CDR2 is SASEGT. V dropped 7 bases and J dropped 5; count of bases not matched to a gene: 7. The CDR3 length is 13 residues. The authors spiked synthetic TCR analog templates into each PCR. Some clones are missing from TCRdb's copy, which holds only in-frame ones; the method was immunoSEQ multiplex PCR. The repertoire holds tens of thousands of clones, with about 81% as singletons. The data were taken from a study of PD-L1 blockade in urothelial cancer. Overall study context: Study patients had been treated with 0 to 3 previous chemotherapy regimens.

The rearrangement uses TRBV6-1 and TRBJ2-7, with TRBD1 identical over 8 bases. The sample in question was PBMCs, obtained around atezolizumab (anti-PD-L1) treatment. The TCR was taken from a man aged 70 or older with urothelial cancer. CDR3 region: CASMWTGSDEQYF. The CDR3 nucleotides are TGTGCCAGCATGTGGACAGGGTCCGACGAGCAGTACTTC.